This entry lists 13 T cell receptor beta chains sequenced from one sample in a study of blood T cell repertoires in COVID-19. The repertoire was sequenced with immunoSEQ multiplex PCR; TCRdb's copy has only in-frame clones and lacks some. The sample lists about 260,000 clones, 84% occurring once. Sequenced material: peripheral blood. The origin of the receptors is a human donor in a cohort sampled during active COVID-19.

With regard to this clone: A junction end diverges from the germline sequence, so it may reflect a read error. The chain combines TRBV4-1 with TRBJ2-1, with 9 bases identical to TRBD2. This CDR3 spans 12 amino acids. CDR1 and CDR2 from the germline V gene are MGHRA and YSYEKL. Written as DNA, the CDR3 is TGCGCCAGCAGCTCCCTAGCGGGGAAACCCCTCTTC. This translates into CASSSLAGKPLF.

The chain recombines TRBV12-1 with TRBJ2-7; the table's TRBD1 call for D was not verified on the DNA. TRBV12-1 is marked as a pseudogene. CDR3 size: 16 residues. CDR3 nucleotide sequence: TGTGCCAGCAGCCCGGCAGGGGGCGACGGCTCCTACGAGCAGTACTTC. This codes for CASSPAGGDGSYEQYF.

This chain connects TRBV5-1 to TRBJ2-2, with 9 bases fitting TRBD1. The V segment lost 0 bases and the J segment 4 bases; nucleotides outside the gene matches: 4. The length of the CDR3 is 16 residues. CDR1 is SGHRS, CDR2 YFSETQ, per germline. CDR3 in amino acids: CASSLAGTGFTGELFF. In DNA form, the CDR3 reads TGCGCCAGCAGCTTGGCGGGGACAGGGTTCACCGGGGAGCTGTTTTTT. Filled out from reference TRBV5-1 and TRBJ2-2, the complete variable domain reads KAGVTQTPRYLIKTRGQQVTLSCSPISGHRSVSWYQQTPGQGLQFLFEYFSETQRNKGNFPGRFSGRQFSNSRSEMNVSTLELGDSALYLCASSLAGTGFTGELFFGEGSRLTVL.

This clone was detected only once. The CDR3 bases are TGTGCCAGCAGTGGGGCCGAAATGGAGCAGTACTTC. Its translation: CASSGAEMEQYF. This chain joins TRBV2 and TRBJ2-7, with D uncertain. CDR1 and CDR2 from the germline V gene are SNHLY and FYNNEI. V lost 4 bases and J 7 bases, leaving 11 bases between the germline ends. The CDR3 loop spans 12 amino acids.

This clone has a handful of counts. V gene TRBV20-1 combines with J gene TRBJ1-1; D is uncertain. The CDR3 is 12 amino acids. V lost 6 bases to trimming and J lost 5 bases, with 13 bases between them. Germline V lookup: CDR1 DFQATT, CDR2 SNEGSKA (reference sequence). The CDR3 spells CSASPKRTEAFF. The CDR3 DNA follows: TGCAGTGCCAGTCCCAAGAGGACTGAAGCTTTCTTT.

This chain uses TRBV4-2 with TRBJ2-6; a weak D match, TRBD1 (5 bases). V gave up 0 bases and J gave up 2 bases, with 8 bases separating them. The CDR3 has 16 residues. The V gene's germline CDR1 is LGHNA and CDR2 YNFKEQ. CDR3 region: CASSQEEGAGANVLTF. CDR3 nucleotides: TGTGCCAGCAGCCAAGAGGAAGGGGCTGGGGCCAACGTCCTGACTTTC.

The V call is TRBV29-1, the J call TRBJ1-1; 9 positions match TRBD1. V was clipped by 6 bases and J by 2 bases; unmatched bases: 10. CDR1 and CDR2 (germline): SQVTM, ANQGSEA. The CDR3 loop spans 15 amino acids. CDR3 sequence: CSVPRQGVINTEAFF. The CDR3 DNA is TGCAGCGTCCCTCGACAGGGGGTGATCAACACTGAAGCTTTCTTT.

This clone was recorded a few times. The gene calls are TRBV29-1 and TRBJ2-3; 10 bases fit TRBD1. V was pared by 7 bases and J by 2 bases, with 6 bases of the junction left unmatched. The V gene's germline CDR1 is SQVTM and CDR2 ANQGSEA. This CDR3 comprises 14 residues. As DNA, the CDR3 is TGCAGCGGGCGGGACAGGGGTTACACAGATACGCAGTATTTT. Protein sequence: CSGRDRGYTDTQYF.

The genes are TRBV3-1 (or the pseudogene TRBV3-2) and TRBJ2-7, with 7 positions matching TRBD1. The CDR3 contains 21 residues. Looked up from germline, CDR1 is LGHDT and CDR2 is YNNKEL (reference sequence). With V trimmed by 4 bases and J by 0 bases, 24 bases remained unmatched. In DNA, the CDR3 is TGTGCCAGCAGCCCTTTCCCCTACCGGGACAGAAAGTCCCTGAGCTCCTACGAGCAGTACTTC. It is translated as CASSPFPYRDRKSLSSYEQYF.

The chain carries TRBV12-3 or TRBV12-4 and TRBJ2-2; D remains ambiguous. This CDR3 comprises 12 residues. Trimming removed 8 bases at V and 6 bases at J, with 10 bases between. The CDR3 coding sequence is TGTGCCAGCCTTCCTTCGGCCGGGGAGCTGTTTTTT. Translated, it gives CASLPSAGELFF.

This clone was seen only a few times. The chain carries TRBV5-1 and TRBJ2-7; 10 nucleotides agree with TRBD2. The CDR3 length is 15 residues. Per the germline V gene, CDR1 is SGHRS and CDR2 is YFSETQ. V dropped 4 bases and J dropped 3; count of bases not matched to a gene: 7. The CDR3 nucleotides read TGCGCCAGCAGCCGTTCGTCTAGCGGGAGCTACGAGCAGTACTTC. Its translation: CASSRSSSGSYEQYF.

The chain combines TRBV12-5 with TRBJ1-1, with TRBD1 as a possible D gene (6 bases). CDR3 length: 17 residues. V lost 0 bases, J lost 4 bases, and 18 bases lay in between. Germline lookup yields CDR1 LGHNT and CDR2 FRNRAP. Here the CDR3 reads CASGLVLGAPGGTEAFF. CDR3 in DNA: TGTGCTAGTGGTTTGGTCCTGGGGGCTCCGGGTGGCACTGAAGCTTTCTTT. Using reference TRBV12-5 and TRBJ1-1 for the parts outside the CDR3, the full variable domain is DARVTQTPRHKVTEMGQEVTMRCQPILGHNTVFWYRQTMMQGLELLAYFRNRAPLDDSGMPKDRFSAEMPDATLATLKIQPSEPRDSAVYFCASGLVLGAPGGTEAFFGQGTRLTVV.

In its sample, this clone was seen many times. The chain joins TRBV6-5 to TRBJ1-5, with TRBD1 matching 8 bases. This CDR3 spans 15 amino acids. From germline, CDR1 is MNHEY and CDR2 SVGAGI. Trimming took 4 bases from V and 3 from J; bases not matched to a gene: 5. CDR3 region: CASSFQGAANQPQHF. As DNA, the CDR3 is TGTGCCAGCAGTTTTCAGGGGGCTGCCAATCAGCCCCAGCATTTT.